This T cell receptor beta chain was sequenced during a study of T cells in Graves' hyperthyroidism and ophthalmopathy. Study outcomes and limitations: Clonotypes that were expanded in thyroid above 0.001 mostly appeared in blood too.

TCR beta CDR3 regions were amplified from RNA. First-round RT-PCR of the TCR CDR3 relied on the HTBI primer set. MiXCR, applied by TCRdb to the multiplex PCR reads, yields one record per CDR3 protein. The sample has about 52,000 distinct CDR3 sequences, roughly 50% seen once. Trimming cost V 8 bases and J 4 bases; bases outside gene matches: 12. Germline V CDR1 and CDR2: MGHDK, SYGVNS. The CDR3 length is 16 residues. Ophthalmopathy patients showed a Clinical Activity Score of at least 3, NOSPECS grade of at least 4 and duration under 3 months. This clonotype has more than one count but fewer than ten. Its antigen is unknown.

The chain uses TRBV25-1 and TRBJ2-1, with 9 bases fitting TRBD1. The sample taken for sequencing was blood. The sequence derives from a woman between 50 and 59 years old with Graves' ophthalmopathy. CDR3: CASSPVGQGQYNEQFF. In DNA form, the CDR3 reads TGTGCCAGCTCACCCGTCGGACAGGGGCAATACAATGAGCAGTTCTTC. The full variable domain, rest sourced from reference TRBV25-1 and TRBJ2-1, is EADIYQTPRYLVIGTGKKITLECSQTMGHDKMYWYQQDPGMELHLIHYSYGVNSTEKGDLSSESTVSRIRTEHFPLTLESARPSHTSQYLCASSPVGQGQYNEQFFGPGTRLTVL.